This T cell receptor (beta chain) was recovered during a study of identical twins. This clonotype was observed a few times. CDR1 SGHRS and CDR2 YFSETQ come from the germline V gene. V shed 2 bases, J shed 5 bases, and the junction held 3 bases outside the gene matches. The length of the CDR3 is 13 residues. A universal primer site arose from template switching, and cDNA bore unique molecular identifiers. One entry per CDR3 protein results from TCRdb running MiXCR on the 5' RACE reads. The sample yields some 250,000 distinct CDR3 sequences, over 5.5% seen once. Separately, the same data were catalogued under a study of T cells expressing NK-cell markers.

The source is a woman under 30 in good health. V and J are TRBV5-1 and TRBJ2-7, with 8 positions matching TRBD1. The source material was CD8+ T cells sorted from blood. The DNA of the CDR3 is TGCGCCAGCAGCTTAGAGACAGGGGACGAGCAGTACTTC. Protein sequence: CASSLETGDEQYF.